The subject of this entry is one TCR beta chain. This entry is derived from a study of blood T cell repertoires in COVID-19. Trimming cost V 4 bases and J 5 bases; bases outside gene matches: 7. In germline, CDR1 is PRHDT, CDR2 FYEKMQ (reference sequence). The CDR3 loop spans 15 amino acids. Sequenced by immunoSEQ multiplex PCR; TCRdb stores in-frame clones only, minus some. The data show 200,000 to 300,000 clones, 75% to 90% seen once. Sequencing was carried out using PBMCs or T cells enriched from blood (not recorded which). The chain carries TRBV13 and TRBJ2-1; TRBD2 matches 8 bases. The sequence was obtained from a woman between 40 and 50 years old with acute COVID-19. CDR3 in DNA: TGTGCCAGCAGCTCACCAGGACTAGCCGACAATGAGCAGTTCTTC. This codes for CASSSPGLADNEQFF.